This record concerns one T cell receptor (beta chain) sequence. Its target is not known. Germline loops: CDR1 SEHNR, CDR2 FQNEAQ (reference sequence). The J segment lost 11 bases and the V segment lost 6 bases, leaving 11 bases of the junction unmatched. The CDR3 sequence is 14 residues long. The data were taken from a study of beta chain features in type 1 diabetes. The wider study: Across every sample, almost 110,000,000 sorted cells were examined in total.

General study results and limits: Moderate but significant shortening of TCRB CDR3s was recorded in all four CD4+ subsets from Type 1 diabetes patients. Patients' naive, central memory and Treg TCRB repertoires seemed closer to one another than those of healthy donors.

The investigators reverse transcribed all of the isolated RNA, so they sequenced expressed TCRB transcripts. Libraries were prepared by immunoSEQ multiplex PCR; TCRdb keeps only in-frame clonotypes and omits some of them. The data show tens of thousands of clones, with around 60% seen just once and around 0.29% held by the top ten. Sequencing used stem cell memory CD4+ T cells from blood. This TCR was sampled from a woman in her twenties or thirties with type 1 diabetes. The chain combines TRBV7-9 with TRBJ2-7, with 12 positions matching TRBD2. The CDR3 DNA reads TGTGCCAGCAGTTCTAGCGGGAGGGCAAATATGGAGTACTTC. This encodes CASSSSGRANMEYF.